This T cell receptor (beta chain) originates from a study of technical replicates of blood from four donors. Germline V gene lookup returns CDR1 MDHEN and CDR2 SYDVKM. V shed 5 bases and J shed 6 bases, with 18 bases lying between them. The CDR3 covers 15 residues. Profiling relied on immunoSEQ multiplex PCR, and the TCRdb table lists in-frame clones only, not all of them. The sample has about 93,000 clones; 95% are singletons. This sequence joins TRBV28 and TRBJ2-3; D is perhaps TRBD2 (6 bases). The specimen was T cells isolated from PBMCs. This clonotype originated in a human donor in good health. The CDR3 DNA reads TGTGCCAGCAGTCGGGGCGGGGCGCGGGTGGATACGCAGTATTTT. As protein: CASSRGGARVDTQYF.